A single sample is the source of the 30 T cell receptor beta chains below, sequenced in a study of regulatory T cells in long-lasting Graves disease. With iRepertoire HTBI primers and Arm-PCR of CDR3 regions, TCR beta libraries were built. TCRdb re-called the multiplex PCR reads through MiXCR, storing one row per CDR3 protein. This table holds a few hundred thousand distinct CDR3 sequences, 20% to 25% found once. Time point indicated: persistent/refractory GD, antithyroid drugs over 5 years with positive TRAb. PBMCs were the source of the RNA used for TCR sequencing. Source: peripheral blood mononuclear cells (PBMCs), taken when the disease was refractory, from a patient treated with antithyroid drugs. These receptors came from a female donor with Graves disease.

This clonotype was observed a few times. The CDR3 here is CATIGNSSLSGANVLTF. DNA of the CDR3: TGTGCCACCATAGGGAATTCGTCTCTTTCCGGGGCCAACGTCCTGACTTTC. The chain couples TRBV10-3 to TRBJ2-6; D call uncertain. Per the germline V gene, CDR1 is ENHRY and CDR2 is SYGVKD. The CDR3 extends over 17 amino acids. Trimming shortened V by 10 bases and J by 4 bases, and 23 bases separated the two germline ends.

This chain links TRBV2 with TRBJ2-3; 8 positions match TRBD2. The V gene's germline CDR1 is SNHLY and CDR2 FYNNEI. CDR3 size: 16 residues. V was clipped by 2 bases and J by 3 bases; unmatched bases: 7. CDR3 in DNA: TGTGCCAGCAGTGAAAGTAGCGGGATGGGAACAGATACGCAGTATTTT. Translating gives CASSESSGMGTDTQYF.

This clonotype was seen a single time. Compared with germline, one end of the junction differs, possibly owing to a read error. The chain is built from TRBV7-2 and TRBJ2-7, with D uncertain. This CDR3 region has 15 residues. From germline, CDR1 is SGHTA and CDR2 FQGNSA. The CDR3 bases are TGTGCCAGCTCACCGACTGGGAACCGCCCCTACGAGCAGTGCTTC. This translates into CASSPTGNRPYEQCF. The full variable domain, its missing parts supplied by reference TRBV7-2 and TRBJ2-7, is GAGVSQSPSNKVTEKGKDVELRCDPISGHTALYWYRQSLGQGLEFLIYFQGNSAPDKSGLPSDRFSAERTGGSVSTLTIQRTQQEDSAVYLCASSPTGNRPYEQCFGPGTRLTVT.

In its sample, this clonotype was seen many times. This chain uses TRBV5-6 with TRBJ2-5; D may be TRBD1 (5 bases). The ends were cut back, 2 bases at V and 5 bases at J, with 25 bases in the middle. This CDR3 has 18 residues. CDR1 and CDR2 (germline): SGHDT, YYEEEE. The CDR3 reads CASSFVKQSRGPEETQYF. CDR3 DNA sequence: TGTGCCAGCAGCTTCGTGAAGCAAAGTAGGGGTCCTGAGGAGACCCAGTACTTC.

This clonotype was recorded many times. V and J are TRBV30 and TRBJ2-7; D possibly corresponds to TRBD2 (5 bases). CDR1 and CDR2 (germline): GTSNPN, SVGIG (reference sequence). The CDR3 runs to 13 residues. Trimming cost V 2 bases and J 5 bases, with 13 bases left between them. The CDR3 sequence: CAWSWSAGDEQYF. CDR3 in DNA: TGTGCCTGGAGTTGGTCGGCGGGCGACGAGCAGTACTTC. Complete variable domain (other parts from reference TRBV30 and TRBJ2-7): SQTIHQWPATLVQPVGSPLSLECTVEGTSNPNLYWYRQAAGRGLQLLFYSVGIGQISSEVPQNLSASRPQDRQFILSSKKLLLSDSGFYLCAWSWSAGDEQYFGPGTRLTVT.

This clonotype was observed at least ten times. The chain uses TRBV5-1 and TRBJ2-7; D ambiguous. The V and J ends lost 9 bases and 2 bases respectively, with 9 bases between them. The CDR3 contains 11 residues. The germline V gene encodes CDR1 SGHRS and CDR2 YFSETQ. As DNA, the CDR3 is TGCGCCAACACCAAGCCCTACGAGCAGTACTTC. Translated, it gives CANTKPYEQYF.

The table lists this clonotype with many counts. The chain links TRBV7-3 to TRBJ2-7; 8 bases are shared with TRBD1. After removal of 5 bases from V and 5 bases from J, the junction contained 8 bases not matched to a gene. The CDR3 runs 14 residues. Germline CDR1 and CDR2: SGHTA and FQGTGA. DNA for the CDR3: TGTGCCAGCAGCACAGGACAGGGAGCCCACGAGCAGTACTTC. It yields the protein CASSTGQGAHEQYF.

The CDR3 region has the DNA TGTGCCAGCAGTAGGGAGCCAGCCTACGAGCAGTACTTC. It yields the protein CASSREPAYEQYF. This chain links TRBV6-1 with TRBJ2-7; the D gene is possibly TRBD2 (5 bases). CDR3 length: 13 residues. The germline V gene encodes CDR1 MNHNS and CDR2 SASEGT. Trimming shortened V by 5 bases and J by 2 bases, and 10 bases separated the two germline ends.

Many counts were recorded for this clonotype. V usage is TRBV27 and J usage is TRBJ1-1; 9 nucleotides align to TRBD1. The CDR3 sequence is 14 residues long. CDR1 and CDR2 from the germline V gene are MNHEY and SMNVEV (reference sequence). With V trimmed by 5 bases and J by 6 bases, 7 bases remained unmatched. CDR3 nucleotide sequence: TGTGCCAGCAGTGCCGCCGGGACAGGGCCTGAAGCTTTCTTT. This encodes CASSAAGTGPEAFF.

This clonotype came up a few times. This CDR3 fails to terminate in the conserved phenylalanine or tryptophan, so it likely reflects a read error. The rearrangement uses TRBV5-1 and TRBJ2-5; possibly TRBD1 for D (5 bases). V lost 1 base to trimming and J lost 4 bases, with 8 bases between them. The germline V gene encodes CDR1 SGHRS and CDR2 YFSETQ. The CDR3 is 13 residues long. DNA of the CDR3: TGCGCCAGCAGCTTGCCTGGGGCAGAGACCCAGTACTCC. It specifies CASSLPGAETQYS.

In this sample, this clonotype turned up many times. The V call is TRBV29-1, the J call TRBJ2-7, with D hard to call. V was pared by 4 bases and J by 0 bases, with 4 bases between. Germline CDR1 and CDR2: SQVTM and ANQGSEA. The CDR3 is 11 amino acids. CDR3 protein: CSVVDSYEQYF. DNA of the CDR3: TGCAGCGTTGTGGACTCCTACGAGCAGTACTTC.

This clonotype was seen more than once but under ten times. The chain has TRBV20-1 and TRBJ2-7; D is unclear. The CDR3 is made up of 13 amino acids. The V gene's germline CDR1 is DFQATT and CDR2 SNEGSKA (reference sequence). V gave up 4 bases and J gave up 2 bases, with 12 bases separating them. As DNA, the CDR3 is TGCAGTGCTAATCGGCAGACAACCTACGAGCAGTACTTC. The encoded protein is CSANRQTTYEQYF.

V gene TRBV7-2 combines with J gene TRBJ2-5, with 10 bases matching TRBD1. V lost 5 bases to trimming and J lost 4 bases; unmatched junction nucleotides: 13. Germline V CDR1 and CDR2: SGHTA, FQGNSA. There are 17 residues in the CDR3. CDR3 sequence (DNA): TGTGCCAGCAGCATTCGAGTCGACAGGGGGCAGCGAGAGACCCAGTACTTC. Translated, it gives CASSIRVDRGQRETQYF.

As to this clonotype: A much larger clone sits a single nucleotide away, making a read error possible. The J gene is TRBJ2-2, the V gene TRBV28, with 7 bases matching TRBD2. With 3 bases clipped from V and 1 base from J, the junction kept 5 bases outside the gene matches. The CDR3 is made up of 16 amino acids. Germline V lookup: CDR1 MDHEN, CDR2 SYDVKM. The CDR3 protein is CASSFPASGNTGELFF. The CDR3 nucleotides are TGTGCCAGCAGTTTTCCGGCTAGCGGGAACACCGGGGAGCTGTTTTTT.

This sequence joins TRBV5-4 and TRBJ2-5; either TRBD1 or TRBD2 may supply D (5 bases each). This CDR3 spans 14 amino acids. The ends were cut back, 5 bases at V and 2 bases at J, with 13 bases in the middle. Looked up from germline, CDR1 is SGHNT and CDR2 is YYREEE (reference sequence). The CDR3 nucleotides read TGTGCCAGCAGTACAGACTACAGGCAAGAGACCCAGTACTTC. Translated, it gives CASSTDYRQETQYF.

This clonotype occurred a few times. The rearrangement uses TRBV6-5 and TRBJ2-7; no reliable D call. Per germline, CDR1 MNHEY and CDR2 SVGAGI. The CDR3 is made up of 14 amino acids. The V gene lost 1 base and the J gene lost 4 bases, with 11 bases spanning the gap. The CDR3 DNA follows: TGTGCCAGCAGTTACTACTTGGACGGATACGAGCAGTACTTC. Translated, it gives CASSYYLDGYEQYF.

The rearrangement joins TRBV20-1 to TRBJ2-7; possible D gene TRBD2, 5 bases. Trimming pared 5 bases from V and 5 bases from J, leaving 19 bases between. Germline lookup yields CDR1 DFQATT and CDR2 SNEGSKA (reference sequence). This CDR3 is built from 14 residues. CDR3 sequence reads: CSAFGLPRADEQYF. The CDR3 bases are TGCAGTGCTTTTGGACTCCCAAGGGCCGACGAGCAGTACTTC.

This clonotype appeared many times. The chain recombines TRBV28 with TRBJ1-6; D is undetermined. Germline CDR1 and CDR2: MDHEN and SYDVKM. The CDR3 runs to 13 residues. V was pared by 4 bases and J by 7 bases, with 8 bases between. CDR3 bases: TGTGCCAGCAGTTCACAACAGAATTCACCCCTCCACTTT. Translating gives CASSSQQNSPLHF.

V usage is TRBV9 and J usage is TRBJ1-1; 11 bases are shared with TRBD1. The CDR3 consists of 13 residues. With 4 bases clipped from V and 8 bases from J, the junction kept 4 bases outside the gene matches. Germline lookup yields CDR1 SGDLS and CDR2 YYNGEE. CDR3 sequence reads: CASSSWTGGEAFF. CDR3 in DNA: TGTGCCAGCAGCTCCTGGACAGGGGGCGAAGCTTTCTTT.

This clonotype was detected many times. The chain combines TRBV28 with TRBJ2-7, with D possibly matching TRBD1 (6 bases). Germline V gene lookup returns CDR1 MDHEN and CDR2 SYDVKM. The CDR3 has 14 amino acids. Between the trimmed V and J ends, which lost 6 bases and 3 bases, there was a span of 15 bases. The CDR3 sequence is CASRGRDNNYEQYF. The CDR3 DNA reads TGTGCCAGCAGGGGCCGGGACAACAACTACGAGCAGTACTTC.

This clonotype appeared many times. This chain uses TRBV6-1 with TRBJ1-4; no reliable D call. The CDR3 extends over 17 amino acids. Trimming stripped 2 bases from V and 4 bases from J, with 17 bases between. Germline V lookup: CDR1 MNHNS, CDR2 SASEGT. CDR3 in amino acids: CASSETGGEGINEKLFF. The CDR3 DNA follows: TGTGCCAGCAGTGAAACCGGTGGGGAGGGCATTAATGAAAAACTGTTTTTT.

This clonotype has only a few counts. The V call is TRBV19, the J call TRBJ2-2; D is unclear. Trimming took off 10 bases at V and 0 bases at J, with 9 bases between the two ends. CDR1 and CDR2 from the germline V gene are LNHDA and SQIVND (reference sequence). The CDR3 length is 13 residues. CDR3 sequence reads: CATMDPNTGELFF. The CDR3 region has the DNA TGTGCCACAATGGACCCGAACACCGGGGAGCTGTTTTTT.

Remarks on this clonotype: With a much larger clone just one base away, this may be a read error. This chain links TRBV7-9 with TRBJ2-2, with D unresolved. Looked up from germline, CDR1 is SEHNR and CDR2 is FQNEAQ (reference sequence). This CDR3 has 14 residues. This chain's CDR3 is CAGSLNRNTGELFF. The CDR3 DNA is TGTGCCGGCAGCTTGAACAGGAACACCGGGGAGCTGTTTTTT. The full variable domain, in which reference TRBV7-9 and TRBJ2-2 provide the parts outside the CDR3, is DTGVSQNPRHKITKRGQNVTFRCDPISEHNRLYWYRQTLGQGPEFLTYFQNEAQLEKSRLLSDRFSAERPKGSFSTLEIQRTEQGDSAMYLCAGSLNRNTGELFFGEGSRLTVL.

This clonotype has just a few counts. The rearrangement joins TRBV20-1 to TRBJ1-3; TRBD1 might be the D (5 bases). This CDR3 spans 15 amino acids. Germline V gene sequence: CDR1 DFQATT, CDR2 SNEGSKA (reference sequence). V shed 3 bases and J shed 4 bases, with 16 bases lying between them. The CDR3 sequence: CSASPGRSSGNTIYF. DNA for the CDR3: TGCAGTGCTAGTCCAGGGAGATCGTCGGGAAACACCATATATTTT.

This rearrangement joins TRBV28 to TRBJ1-1; D is possibly TRBD1 (5 bases). The V and J ends lost 3 bases and 4 bases respectively, with 12 bases between them. This CDR3 contains 14 residues. Looked up from germline, CDR1 is MDHEN and CDR2 is SYDVKM. The CDR3 nucleotides are TGTGCCAGCAGTTTTGCGGGGGTAGGCACTGAAGCTTTCTTT. This sequence encodes CASSFAGVGTEAFF. The variable domain in full, completed from reference TRBV28 and TRBJ1-1, reads DVKVTQSSRYLVKRTGEKVFLECVQDMDHENMFWYRQDPGLGLRLIYFSYDVKMKEKGDIPEGYSVSREKKERFSLILESASTNQTSMYLCASSFAGVGTEAFFGQGTRLTVV.

There are many counts of this clonotype. The rearrangement joins TRBV20-1 to TRBJ1-2; tentatively, D is TRBD1 (5 bases). V was clipped by 3 bases and J by 8 bases, with 16 bases between them. The CDR3 is made up of 13 amino acids. The germline V gene has CDR1 DFQATT and CDR2 SNEGSKA (reference sequence). As DNA, the CDR3 is TGCAGTGCTAGGGGTGACAGTGACCTGGGCTACACCTTC. Protein sequence: CSARGDSDLGYTF.

Turning to this clonotype: A much more abundant neighbour one base away suggests this may be a read error. This sequence joins TRBV12-5 and TRBJ2-2; weak D call: TRBD2 (7 bases). With 4 bases removed from V and 4 bases from J, the gap between germline ends came to 16 bases. This CDR3 is built from 16 residues. Germline CDR1 is LGHNT and CDR2 is FRNRAP. The CDR3 DNA follows: TGTGCTAGTGGTTCCCCACGGGGGGCGCGCACCGGGGAGCTGTTTTTT. It is translated as CASGSPRGARTGELFF. The complete variable domain, with remaining parts taken from reference TRBV12-5 and TRBJ2-2, reads DARVTQTPRHKVTEMGQEVTMRCQPILGHNTVFWYRQTMMQGLELLAYFRNRAPLDDSGMPKDRFSAEMPDATLATLKIQPSEPRDSAVYFCASGSPRGARTGELFFGEGSRLTVL.

The chain employs TRBV9 and TRBJ2-2; D gene uncertain. CDR3 length equals 15 residues. V was clipped by 0 bases and J by 0 bases, with 6 bases between them. In germline, CDR1 is SGDLS, CDR2 YYNGEE. The CDR3 loop is CASSVGVTNTGELFF. The CDR3 DNA reads as TGTGCCAGCAGCGTAGGAGTGACGAACACCGGGGAGCTGTTTTTT.

This clonotype was counted at least ten times. The chain has TRBV6-5 and TRBJ2-2; weak D call: TRBD2 (7 bases). Trimming cost V 0 bases and J 5 bases, with 16 bases left between them. CDR3 size: 17 residues. Germline V gives CDR1 MNHEY, CDR2 SVGAGI. CDR3 in DNA: TGTGCCAGCAGTTACTCGGGGGGGGCTTGGGGGACCGGGGAGCTGTTTTTT. This codes for CASSYSGGAWGTGELFF.

CDR3 in amino acids: CASYGIPHDTDTQYF. The CDR3 DNA reads as TGTGCCAGCTACGGGATTCCTCATGACACAGATACGCAGTATTTT. V usage is TRBV27 and J usage is TRBJ2-3; possibly TRBD2 for D (5 bases). This CDR3 comprises 15 residues. V was clipped by 8 bases and J by 2 bases, with 17 bases between them. Germline lookup yields CDR1 MNHEY and CDR2 SMNVEV (reference sequence).